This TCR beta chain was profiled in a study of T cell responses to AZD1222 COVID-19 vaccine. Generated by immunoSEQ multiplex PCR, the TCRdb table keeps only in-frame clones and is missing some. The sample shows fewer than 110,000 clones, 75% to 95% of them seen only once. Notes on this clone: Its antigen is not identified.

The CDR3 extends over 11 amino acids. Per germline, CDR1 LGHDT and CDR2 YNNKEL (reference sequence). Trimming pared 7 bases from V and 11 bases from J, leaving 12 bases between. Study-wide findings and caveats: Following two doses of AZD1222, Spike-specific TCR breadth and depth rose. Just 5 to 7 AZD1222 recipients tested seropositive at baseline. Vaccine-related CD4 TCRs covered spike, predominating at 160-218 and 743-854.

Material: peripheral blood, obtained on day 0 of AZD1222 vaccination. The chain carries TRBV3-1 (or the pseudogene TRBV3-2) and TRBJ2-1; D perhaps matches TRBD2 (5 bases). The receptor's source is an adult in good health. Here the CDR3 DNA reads TGTGCCAGCACCAGTCGGGATAAGCAGTTCTTC. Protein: CASTSRDKQFF.